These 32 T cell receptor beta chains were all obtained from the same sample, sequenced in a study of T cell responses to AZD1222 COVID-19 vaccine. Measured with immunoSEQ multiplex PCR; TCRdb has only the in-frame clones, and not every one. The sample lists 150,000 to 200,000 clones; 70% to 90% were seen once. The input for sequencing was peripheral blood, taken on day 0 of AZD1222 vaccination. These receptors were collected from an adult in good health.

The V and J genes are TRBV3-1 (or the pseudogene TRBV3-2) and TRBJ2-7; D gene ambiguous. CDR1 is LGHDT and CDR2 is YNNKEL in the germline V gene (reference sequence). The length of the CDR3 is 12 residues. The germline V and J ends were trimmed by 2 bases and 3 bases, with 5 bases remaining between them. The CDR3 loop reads CASSQWVYEQYF. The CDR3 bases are TGTGCCAGCAGCCAATGGGTCTACGAGCAGTACTTC.

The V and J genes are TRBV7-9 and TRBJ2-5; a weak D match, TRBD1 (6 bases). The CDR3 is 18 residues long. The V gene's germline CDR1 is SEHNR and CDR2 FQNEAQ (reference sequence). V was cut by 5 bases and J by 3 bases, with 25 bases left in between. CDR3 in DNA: TGTGCCAGCAGCAGAGGACAGCCCTCTATTCCAACAAAAGAGACCCAGTACTTC. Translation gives CASSRGQPSIPTKETQYF. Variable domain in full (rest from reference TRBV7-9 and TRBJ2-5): DTGVSQNPRHKITKRGQNVTFRCDPISEHNRLYWYRQTLGQGPEFLTYFQNEAQLEKSRLLSDRFSAERPKGSFSTLEIQRTEQGDSAMYLCASSRGQPSIPTKETQYFGPGTRLLVL.

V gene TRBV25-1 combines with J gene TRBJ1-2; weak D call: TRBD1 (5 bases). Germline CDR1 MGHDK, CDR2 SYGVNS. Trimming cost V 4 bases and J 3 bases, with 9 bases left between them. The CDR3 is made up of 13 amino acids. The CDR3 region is CASSARQYYGYTF. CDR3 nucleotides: TGTGCCAGCAGTGCTCGACAGTACTATGGCTACACCTTC.

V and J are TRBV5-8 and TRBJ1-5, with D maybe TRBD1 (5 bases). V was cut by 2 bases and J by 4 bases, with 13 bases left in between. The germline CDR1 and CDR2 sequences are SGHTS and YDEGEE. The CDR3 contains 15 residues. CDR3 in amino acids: CASSFLSGGNQPQHF. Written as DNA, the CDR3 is TGTGCCAGCAGCTTCCTTAGTGGGGGGAATCAGCCCCAGCATTTT.

CDR3 coding DNA: TGTGCCAGCAGCAAACCCCTCCGACAGGGAAGTGTCGCTTTAAATGAGCAGTTCTTC. The encoded protein is CASSKPLRQGSVALNEQFF. The chain has TRBV21-1 and TRBJ2-1; the table's D call, TRBD1, has no DNA check behind it. TRBV21-1 is a documented pseudogene. This CDR3 has 19 amino acids.

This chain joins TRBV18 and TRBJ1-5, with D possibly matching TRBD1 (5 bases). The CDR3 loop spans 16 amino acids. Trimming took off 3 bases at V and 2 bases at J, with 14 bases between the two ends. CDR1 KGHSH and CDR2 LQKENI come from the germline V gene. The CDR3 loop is CASSPGRTLGNQPQHF. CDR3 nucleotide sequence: TGTGCCAGCTCACCGGGACGGACCCTTGGCAATCAGCCCCAGCATTTT. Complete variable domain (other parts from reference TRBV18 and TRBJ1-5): NAGVMQNPRHLVRRRGQEARLRCSPMKGHSHVYWYRQLPEEGLKFMVYLQKENIIDESGMPKERFSAEFPKEGPSILRIQQVVRGDSAAYFCASSPGRTLGNQPQHFGDGTRLSIL.

CDR3 in DNA: TGTGCCAGCAGCCAAGGAGGACTAGCGGGAGTTAATGAGCAGTTCTTC. This codes for CASSQGGLAGVNEQFF. The V call is TRBV3-1 (or the pseudogene TRBV3-2), the J call TRBJ2-1; 13 bases match TRBD2. The CDR3 runs 16 residues. Germline V CDR1 and CDR2: LGHDT, YNNKEL (reference sequence). V dropped 1 base and J dropped 7; count of bases not matched to a gene: 4.

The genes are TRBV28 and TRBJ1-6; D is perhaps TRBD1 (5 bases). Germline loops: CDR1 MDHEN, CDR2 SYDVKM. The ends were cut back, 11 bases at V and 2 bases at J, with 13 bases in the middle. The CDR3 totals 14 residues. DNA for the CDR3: TGTGCCGGTCAGGGATCCCCCTATAATTCACCCCTCCACTTT. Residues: CAGQGSPYNSPLHF. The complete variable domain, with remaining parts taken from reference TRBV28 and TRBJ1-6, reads DVKVTQSSRYLVKRTGEKVFLECVQDMDHENMFWYRQDPGLGLRLIYFSYDVKMKEKGDIPEGYSVSREKKERFSLILESASTNQTSMYLCAGQGSPYNSPLHFGNGTRLTVT.

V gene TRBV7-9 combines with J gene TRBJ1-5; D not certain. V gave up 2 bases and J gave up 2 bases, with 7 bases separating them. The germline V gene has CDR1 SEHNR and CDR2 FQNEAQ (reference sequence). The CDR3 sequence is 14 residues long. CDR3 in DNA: TGTGCCAGCAGCTTATATGGCGGCAATCAGCCCCAGCATTTT. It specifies CASSLYGGNQPQHF. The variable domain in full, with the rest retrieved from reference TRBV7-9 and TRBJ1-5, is DTGVSQNPRHKITKRGQNVTFRCDPISEHNRLYWYRQTLGQGPEFLTYFQNEAQLEKSRLLSDRFSAERPKGSFSTLEIQRTEQGDSAMYLCASSLYGGNQPQHFGDGTRLSIL.

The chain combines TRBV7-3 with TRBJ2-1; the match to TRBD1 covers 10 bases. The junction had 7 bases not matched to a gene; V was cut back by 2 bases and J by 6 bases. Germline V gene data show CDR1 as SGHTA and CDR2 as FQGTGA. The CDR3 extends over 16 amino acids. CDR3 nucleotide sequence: TGTGCCAGCAGCTTAGTAGGACAGGGGGTACGCAATGAGCAGTTCTTC. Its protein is CASSLVGQGVRNEQFF. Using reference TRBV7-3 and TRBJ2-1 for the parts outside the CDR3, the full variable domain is GAGVSQTPSNKVTEKGKYVELRCDPISGHTALYWYRQSLGQGPEFLIYFQGTGAADDSGLPNDRFFAVRPEGSVSTLKIQRTERGDSAVYLCASSLVGQGVRNEQFFGPGTRLTVL.

CDR3 coding DNA: TGTGCCAGCAGCTTAGGGCTATATGGCTACACCTTC. It encodes CASSLGLYGYTF. This sequence joins TRBV7-2 and TRBJ1-2; D unclear. The CDR3 consists of 12 residues. The V end was cut by 1 base, the J end by 5 bases, with 5 bases between. Per germline, CDR1 SGHTA and CDR2 FQGNSA.

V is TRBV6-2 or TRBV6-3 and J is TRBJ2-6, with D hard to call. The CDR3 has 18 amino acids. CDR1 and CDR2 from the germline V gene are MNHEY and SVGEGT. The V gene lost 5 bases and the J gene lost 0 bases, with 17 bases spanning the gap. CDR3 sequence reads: CASSLTESKRSGANVLTF. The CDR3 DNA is TGTGCCAGCAGTCTTACAGAGTCCAAACGCTCTGGGGCCAACGTCCTGACTTTC.

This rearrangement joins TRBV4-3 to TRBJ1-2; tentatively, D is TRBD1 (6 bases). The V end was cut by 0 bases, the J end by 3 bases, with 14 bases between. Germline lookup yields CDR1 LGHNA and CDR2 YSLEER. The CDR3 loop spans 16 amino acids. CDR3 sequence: CASSQDLLTGYYGYTF. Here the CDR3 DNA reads TGCGCCAGCAGCCAAGATCTTTTGACAGGTTACTATGGCTACACCTTC.

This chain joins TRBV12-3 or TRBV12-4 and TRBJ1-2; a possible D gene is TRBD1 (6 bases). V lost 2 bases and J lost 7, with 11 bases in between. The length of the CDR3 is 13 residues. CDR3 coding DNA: TGTGCCAGCAGTTTATGGGGGGCGAGTGGCTACACCTTC. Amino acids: CASSLWGASGYTF.

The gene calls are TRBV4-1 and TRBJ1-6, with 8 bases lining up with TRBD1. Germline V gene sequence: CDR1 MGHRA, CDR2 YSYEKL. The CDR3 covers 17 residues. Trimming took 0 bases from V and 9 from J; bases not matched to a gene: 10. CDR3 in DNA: TGCGCCAGCAGCCAAGACTCCGGACAGGGATTTCGTTCACCCCTCCACTTT. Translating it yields CASSQDSGQGFRSPLHF.

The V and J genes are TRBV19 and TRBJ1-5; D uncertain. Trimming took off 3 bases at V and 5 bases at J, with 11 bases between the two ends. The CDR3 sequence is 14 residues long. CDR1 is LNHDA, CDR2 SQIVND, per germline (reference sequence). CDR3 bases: TGTGCCAGTAGTATCCGGGCAGCCGATCAGCCCCAGCATTTT. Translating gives CASSIRAADQPQHF.

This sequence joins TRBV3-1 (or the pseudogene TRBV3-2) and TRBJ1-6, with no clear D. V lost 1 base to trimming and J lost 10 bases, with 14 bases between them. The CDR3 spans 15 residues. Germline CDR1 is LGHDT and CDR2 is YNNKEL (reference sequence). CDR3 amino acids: CASSQGPRSGSPLHF. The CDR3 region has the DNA TGTGCCAGCAGCCAAGGCCCCCGGTCTGGATCACCCCTCCACTTT.

The CDR3 loop is CASSHGPRGGEQYF. Written as DNA, the CDR3 is TGCGCCAGCAGTCACGGGCCCCGGGGAGGCGAGCAGTACTTC. The rearrangement uses TRBV23-1 and TRBJ2-7; D is perhaps TRBD2 (6 bases). TRBV23-1 is an ORF; its function is uncertain. CDR3 length: 14 amino acids. V lost 3 bases to trimming and J lost 6 bases, with 15 bases between them.

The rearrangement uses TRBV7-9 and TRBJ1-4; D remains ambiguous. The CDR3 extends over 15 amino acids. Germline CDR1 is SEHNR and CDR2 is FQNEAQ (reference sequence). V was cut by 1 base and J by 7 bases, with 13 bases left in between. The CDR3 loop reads CASSLETFLGEKLFF. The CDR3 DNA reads TGTGCCAGCAGCTTAGAAACCTTTCTGGGTGAAAAACTGTTTTTT.

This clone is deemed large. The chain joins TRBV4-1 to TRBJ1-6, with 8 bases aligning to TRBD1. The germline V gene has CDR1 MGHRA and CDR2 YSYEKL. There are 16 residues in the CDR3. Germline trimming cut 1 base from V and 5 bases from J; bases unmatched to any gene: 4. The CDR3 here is CASSQAQGANNSPLHF. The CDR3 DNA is TGCGCCAGCAGCCAAGCCCAGGGGGCCAATAATTCACCCCTCCACTTT.

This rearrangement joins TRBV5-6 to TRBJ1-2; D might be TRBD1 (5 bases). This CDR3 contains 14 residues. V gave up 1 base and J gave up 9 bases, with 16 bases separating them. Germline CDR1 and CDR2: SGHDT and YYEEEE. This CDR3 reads CASSLNRGLESYTF. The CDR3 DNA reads TGTGCCAGCAGCTTGAACCGGGGCTTAGAGAGCTACACCTTC.

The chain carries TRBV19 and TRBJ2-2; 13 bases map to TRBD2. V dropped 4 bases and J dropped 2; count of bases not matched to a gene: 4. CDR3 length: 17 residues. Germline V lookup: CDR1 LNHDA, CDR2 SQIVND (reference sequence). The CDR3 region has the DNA TGTGCCAGTAGTAAAGGGACTAGCGGGGTAAACACCGGGGAGCTGTTTTTT. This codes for CASSKGTSGVNTGELFF. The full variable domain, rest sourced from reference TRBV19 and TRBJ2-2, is DGGITQSPKYLFRKEGQNVTLSCEQNLNHDAMYWYRQDPGQGLRLIYYSQIVNDFQKGDIAEGYSVSREKKESFPLTVTSAQKNPTAFYLCASSKGTSGVNTGELFFGEGSRLTVL.

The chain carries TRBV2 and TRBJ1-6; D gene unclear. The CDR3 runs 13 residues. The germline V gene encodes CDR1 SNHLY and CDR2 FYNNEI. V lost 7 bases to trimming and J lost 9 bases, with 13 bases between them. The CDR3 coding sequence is TGTGCCAGCAACGAGAACCTGGCTTCACCCCTCCACTTT. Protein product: CASNENLASPLHF.

As DNA, the CDR3 is TGCGCCAGCAGCTTGGGAGACAAGACTAGCACAGATACGCAGTATTTT. This codes for CASSLGDKTSTDTQYF. This chain uses TRBV5-1 with TRBJ2-3; D gene ambiguous. V was shortened by 0 bases and J by 0 bases, with 11 bases between the two germline ends. Germline lookup yields CDR1 SGHRS and CDR2 YFSETQ. This CDR3 is 16 amino acids long.

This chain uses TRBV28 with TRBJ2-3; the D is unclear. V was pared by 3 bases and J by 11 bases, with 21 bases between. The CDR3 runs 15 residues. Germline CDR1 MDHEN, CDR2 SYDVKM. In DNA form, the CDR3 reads TGTGCCAGCAGTTTGTCGGCCCCCCTTTCTGACGAGCAGTATTTT. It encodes CASSLSAPLSDEQYF.

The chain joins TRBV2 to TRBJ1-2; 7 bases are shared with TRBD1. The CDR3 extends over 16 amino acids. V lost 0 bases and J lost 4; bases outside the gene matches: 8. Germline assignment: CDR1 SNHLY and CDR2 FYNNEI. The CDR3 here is CASSEAQTGLGYGYTF. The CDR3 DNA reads TGTGCCAGCAGTGAAGCGCAGACAGGGTTAGGCTATGGCTACACCTTC. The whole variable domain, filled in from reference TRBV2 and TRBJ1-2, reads EPEVTQTPSHQVTQMGQEVILRCVPISNHLYFYWYRQILGQKVEFLVSFYNNEISEKSEIFDDQFSVERPDGSNFTLKIRSTKLEDSAMYFCASSEAQTGLGYGYTFGSGTRLTVV.

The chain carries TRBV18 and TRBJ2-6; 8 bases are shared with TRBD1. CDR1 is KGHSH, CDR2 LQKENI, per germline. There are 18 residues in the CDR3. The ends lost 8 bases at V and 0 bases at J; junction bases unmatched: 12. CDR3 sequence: CASTRPGQVISGANVLTF. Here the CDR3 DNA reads TGTGCCAGCACCCGACCGGGACAGGTTATCTCTGGGGCCAACGTCCTGACTTTC.

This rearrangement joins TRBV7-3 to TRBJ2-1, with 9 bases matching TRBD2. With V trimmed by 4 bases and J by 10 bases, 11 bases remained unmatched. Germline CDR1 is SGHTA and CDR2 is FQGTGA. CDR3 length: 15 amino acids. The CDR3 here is CASSSSGTSLREQFF. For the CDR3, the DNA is TGTGCCAGCAGCTCTTCCGGGACTAGCCTAAGGGAGCAGTTCTTC.

CDR3 protein: CASSKDGNEKLFF. CDR3 DNA: TGTGCCAGCTCAAAGGACGGAAATGAAAAACTGTTTTTT. The chain carries TRBV18 and TRBJ1-4; no reliable D call. Trimming stripped 5 bases from V and 5 bases from J, with 9 bases between. In germline, CDR1 is KGHSH, CDR2 LQKENI. This CDR3 has 13 residues.

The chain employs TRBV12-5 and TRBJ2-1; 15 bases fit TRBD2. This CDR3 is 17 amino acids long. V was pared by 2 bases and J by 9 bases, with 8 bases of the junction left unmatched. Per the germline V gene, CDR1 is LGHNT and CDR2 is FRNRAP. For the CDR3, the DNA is TGTGCTAGTGGTTTGTACCGGACTAGCGGGGGGGCGAGTGAGCAGTTCTTC. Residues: CASGLYRTSGGASEQFF.

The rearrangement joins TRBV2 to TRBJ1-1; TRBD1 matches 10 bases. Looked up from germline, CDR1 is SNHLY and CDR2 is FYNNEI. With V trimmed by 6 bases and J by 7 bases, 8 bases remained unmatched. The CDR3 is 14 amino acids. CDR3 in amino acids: CASSPGQGTDEAFF. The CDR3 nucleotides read TGTGCCAGCAGCCCGGGACAGGGGACTGATGAAGCTTTCTTT. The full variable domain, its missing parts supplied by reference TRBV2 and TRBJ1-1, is EPEVTQTPSHQVTQMGQEVILRCVPISNHLYFYWYRQILGQKVEFLVSFYNNEISEKSEIFDDQFSVERPDGSNFTLKIRSTKLEDSAMYFCASSPGQGTDEAFFGQGTRLTVV.

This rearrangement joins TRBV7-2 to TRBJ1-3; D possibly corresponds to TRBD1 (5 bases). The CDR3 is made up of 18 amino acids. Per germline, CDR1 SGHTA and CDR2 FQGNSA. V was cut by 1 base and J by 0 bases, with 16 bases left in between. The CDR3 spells CASSLVVDTSSSGNTIYF. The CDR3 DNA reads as TGTGCCAGCAGCTTAGTTGTGGACACTTCCAGCTCTGGAAACACCATATATTTT.